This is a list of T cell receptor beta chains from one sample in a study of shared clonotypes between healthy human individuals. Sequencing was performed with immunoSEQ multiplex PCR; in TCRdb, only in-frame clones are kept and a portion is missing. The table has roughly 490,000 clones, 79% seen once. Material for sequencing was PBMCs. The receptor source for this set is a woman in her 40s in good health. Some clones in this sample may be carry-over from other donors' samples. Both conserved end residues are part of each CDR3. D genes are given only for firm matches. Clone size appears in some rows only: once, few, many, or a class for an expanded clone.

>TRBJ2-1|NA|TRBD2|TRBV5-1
CASRAGTSGRHNEQFF
TGCGCCAGCAGGGCAGGGACTAGCGGGAGACACAATGAGCAGTTCTTC
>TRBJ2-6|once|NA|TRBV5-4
CASMGLISGANVLTF
TGTGCCAGCATGGGACTGATCTCTGGGGCCAACGTCCTGACTTTC
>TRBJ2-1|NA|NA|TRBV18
CASSPGARGYYNEQFF
TGTGCCAGCTCACCGGGGGCCCGGGGGTACTACAATGAGCAGTTCTTC
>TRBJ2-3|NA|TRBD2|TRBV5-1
CASSSGLTSGAPDTQYF
TGCGCCAGCAGCTCAGGACTCACTAGCGGGGCCCCAGATACGCAGTATTTT
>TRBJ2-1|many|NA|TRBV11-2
CASSLQPRFQFF
TGTGCCAGCAGCCTACAACCCCGATTTCAGTTCTTC
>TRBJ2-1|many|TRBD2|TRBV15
CAIDRTSGSSSYNEQFF
TGTGCCATTGATAGGACTAGCGGGAGTAGTTCCTACAATGAGCAGTTCTTC
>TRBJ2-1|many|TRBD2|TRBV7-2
CASSLEGTSGRYHNEQFF
TGTGCCAGCAGCTTAGAAGGGACTAGCGGGAGGTACCACAATGAGCAGTTCTTC
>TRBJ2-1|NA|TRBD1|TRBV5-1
CASSSDRELGNEQFF
TGCGCCAGCAGCTCGGACAGGGAATTGGGGAATGAGCAGTTCTTC
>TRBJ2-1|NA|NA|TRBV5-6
CASAEVGGPRDNEQFF
TGTGCCAGCGCGGAGGTCGGCGGCCCCCGGGACAATGAGCAGTTCTTC
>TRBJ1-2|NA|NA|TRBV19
CASSIGIGRGYTF
TGTGCCAGTAGTATTGGTATCGGGCGTGGCTACACCTTC
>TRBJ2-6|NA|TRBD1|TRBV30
CAWSLGQGRSGANVLTF
TGTGCCTGGAGTTTGGGACAGGGAAGATCTGGGGCCAACGTCCTGACTTTC
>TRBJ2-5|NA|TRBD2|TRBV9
CASSGSGAVQETQYF
TGTGCCAGCAGCGGAAGCGGGGCCGTCCAAGAGACCCAGTACTTC
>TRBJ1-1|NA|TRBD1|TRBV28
CASTIGDRKAFF
TGTGCCAGCACGATAGGGGACAGGAAAGCTTTCTTT
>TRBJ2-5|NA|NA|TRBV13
CASSLVQETQYF
TGTGCCAGCAGCTTAGTGCAAGAGACCCAGTACTTC
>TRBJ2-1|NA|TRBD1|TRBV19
CASSIRRGTGDNEQFF
TGTGCCAGTAGTATTAGAAGAGGGACAGGAGACAATGAGCAGTTCTTC
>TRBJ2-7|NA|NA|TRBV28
CASEGRTYEQYF
TGTGCCAGCGAGGGCAGGACTTACGAGCAGTACTTC
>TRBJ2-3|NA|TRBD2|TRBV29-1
CSVASSGTSTDTQYF
TGCAGCGTTGCGTCTAGCGGGACTAGCACAGATACGCAGTATTTT
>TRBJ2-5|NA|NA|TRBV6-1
CASSEVPSRTAQYF
TGTGCCAGCAGTGAAGTTCCGTCCAGAACGGCCCAGTACTTC
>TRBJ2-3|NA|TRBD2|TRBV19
CASSMVAGITDTQYF
TGTGCCAGTAGTATGGTAGCGGGAATCACAGATACGCAGTATTTT
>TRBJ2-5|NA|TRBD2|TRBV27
CASRLSGGETQYF
TGTGCCAGCAGACTGAGCGGGGGAGAGACCCAGTACTTC
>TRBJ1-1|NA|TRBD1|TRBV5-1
CAKGGGRRGAFF
TGCGCCAAAGGAGGGGGCAGACGTGGGGCTTTCTTT
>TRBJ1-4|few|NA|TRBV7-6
CASSLVWGGQFNEKLFF
TGTGCCAGCAGCTTAGTTTGGGGGGGGCAGTTTAATGAAAAACTGTTTTTT
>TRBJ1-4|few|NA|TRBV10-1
CASSRKVDEKLFF
TGCGCCAGCAGTCGTAAGGTGGATGAAAAACTGTTTTTT
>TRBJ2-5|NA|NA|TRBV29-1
CSVGGRLGETQYF
TGCAGCGTTGGGGGCAGGTTAGGGGAGACCCAGTACTTC
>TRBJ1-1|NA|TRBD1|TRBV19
CASRSTGGTEAFF
TGTGCCAGTAGAAGTACAGGGGGCACTGAAGCTTTCTTT
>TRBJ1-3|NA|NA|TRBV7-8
CASSLVQGSFSGNTIYF
TGTGCCAGCAGCTTAGTACAGGGTTCTTTCTCTGGAAACACCATATATTTT
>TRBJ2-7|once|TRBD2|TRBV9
CASSADSGRASYEQYF
TGTGCCAGCAGCGCCGATAGCGGGAGGGCCTCCTACGAGCAGTACTTC
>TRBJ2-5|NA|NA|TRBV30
CAWSGVRDGEQYF
TGTGCCTGGAGTGGGGTGCGGGATGGTGAGCAGTACTTC